A single sample is the source of the 11 T cell receptor beta chains below, sequenced in a study of regulatory T cells in long-lasting Graves disease. Time point: newly diagnosed GD, antithyroid drugs for less than 3 months. Following extraction of RNA from PBMCs, that RNA was used to make the TCR library. Investigators prepared the TCR beta libraries by applying iRepertoire HTBI primers and Arm-PCR of CDR3 regions. TCRdb itself ran the multiplex PCR reads through MiXCR, one entry per CDR3 protein. The repertoire has roughly 560,000 distinct CDR3 sequences, around 15% of them found once; the top ten carry around 25%. This sample was shared with a second study, whose subject was T cells in Graves' hyperthyroidism and ophthalmopathy.

The material was peripheral blood mononuclear cells (PBMCs), obtained at new diagnosis, from a patient treated with antithyroid drugs. The receptors were gathered from a woman aged 35 to 60 with Graves disease.

The chain links TRBV7-9 to TRBJ2-4; 9 nucleotides agree with TRBD1. The CDR3 sequence is 13 residues long. The trim removed 5 bases at V and 16 bases at J, leaving 12 bases unmatched. The germline gives CDR1 SEHNR, CDR2 FQNEAQ (reference sequence). The CDR3 DNA reads TGTGCCAGCAGCGCAAGGACAGGGGATGAATTATACTTC. It is translated as CASSARTGDELYF.

The sample holds many counts of this clonotype. V and J are TRBV10-3 and TRBJ1-5; 10 bases align to TRBD1. This CDR3 comprises 15 residues. Germline V gives CDR1 ENHRY, CDR2 SYGVKD. The trim removed 5 bases at V and 4 bases at J, leaving 5 bases unmatched. In DNA form, the CDR3 reads TGTGCCATCAGTAAGGACAGGGGGACGAATCAGCCCCAGCATTTT. The encoded protein is CAISKDRGTNQPQHF.

This clonotype was seen at least ten times. CDR3 in amino acids: CASSQVGQKQFF. Written as DNA, the CDR3 is TGTGCCAGCAGCCAAGTGGGTCAGAAGCAGTTCTTC. The chain couples TRBV3-1 to TRBJ2-1, with unresolved D. Germline V CDR1 and CDR2: LGHDT, YNNKEL (reference sequence). The V and J ends lost 1 base and 11 bases respectively, with 9 bases between them. The CDR3 contains 12 residues.

The CDR3 region has the DNA TGTGCCAGTAGTAGATACTCAAGCTCTGGAAACACCATATATTTT. Its protein is CASSRYSSSGNTIYF. V usage is TRBV19 and J usage is TRBJ1-3; D uncertain. The V end was cut by 4 bases, the J end by 0 bases, with 10 bases between. Germline V gene lookup returns CDR1 LNHDA and CDR2 SQIVND (reference sequence). This CDR3 is built from 15 residues.

The rearrangement links TRBV20-1 to TRBJ2-7; D unresolved. Germline values: CDR1 DFQATT, CDR2 SNEGSKA (reference sequence). The CDR3 contains 12 residues. Trimming shortened V by 1 base and J by 3 bases, and 7 bases separated the two germline ends. This CDR3 reads CSARVNSYEQYF. The CDR3 DNA follows: TGCAGTGCTAGAGTGAACAGCTACGAGCAGTACTTC.

This clonotype was picked up many times. The chain has TRBV18 and TRBJ1-1; D unclear. CDR3 length: 13 residues. In germline, CDR1 is KGHSH, CDR2 LQKENI. Between the trimmed V and J ends, which lost 3 bases and 5 bases, there was a span of 10 bases. CDR3 sequence: CASSPPGRTEAFF. In DNA form, the CDR3 reads TGTGCCAGCTCACCCCCTGGGAGAACTGAAGCTTTCTTT.

This clonotype was seen ten or more times. The V gene is TRBV20-1, the J gene TRBJ2-7, with 8 bases lining up with TRBD1. CDR3 length: 15 amino acids. The V segment lost 6 bases and the J segment 5 bases; nucleotides outside the gene matches: 15. Germline CDR1 reads DFQATT; CDR2 reads SNEGSKA (reference sequence). The CDR3 DNA reads TGCAGTGCCCTCGACCAGACAGGGGTGAGGAACGAGCAGTACTTC. Translated, it gives CSALDQTGVRNEQYF.

This clonotype was seen a single time. V and J are TRBV7-9 and TRBJ1-1; perhaps TRBD1 as D (5 bases). V was pared by 0 bases and J by 7 bases, with 9 bases between. This CDR3 has 13 amino acids. Germline V gene sequence: CDR1 SEHNR, CDR2 FQNEAQ (reference sequence). CDR3 coding DNA: TGTGCCAGCAGCTTAGCCCCGGGACTTGAAGCTTTCTTT. This gives the protein CASSLAPGLEAFF.

This clonotype was recorded many times. The chain employs TRBV6-1 and TRBJ1-1; D unresolved. Germline V gene lookup returns CDR1 MNHNS and CDR2 SASEGT. The V end lost 4 bases, the J end lost 0 bases, and 6 bases lay between the germline ends. The length of the CDR3 is 13 residues. CDR3 DNA: TGTGCCAGCAGTGTTTTGATGAACACTGAAGCTTTCTTT. Protein product: CASSVLMNTEAFF.

V gene TRBV3-1 combines with J gene TRBJ1-3; D ambiguous. The length of the CDR3 is 16 residues. V was clipped by 1 base and J by 0 bases, with 10 bases between them. Germline values: CDR1 LGHDT, CDR2 YNNKEL (reference sequence). The CDR3 loop reads CASSQGLGISGNTIYF. Written as DNA, the CDR3 is TGTGCCAGCAGCCAAGGACTAGGAATCTCTGGAAACACCATATATTTT.

The sample holds many counts of this clonotype. The chain recombines TRBV27 with TRBJ2-1, with 11 bases fitting TRBD2. The J segment lost 9 bases and the V segment lost 3 bases, leaving 13 bases of the junction unmatched. The CDR3 length is 17 residues. Germline V gene lookup returns CDR1 MNHEY and CDR2 SMNVEV (reference sequence). The CDR3 DNA is TGTGCCAGCAGTTTTCGGATAGCGGGGGGGCGAGTAGGTGAGCAGTTCTTC. Translation gives CASSFRIAGGRVGEQFF.